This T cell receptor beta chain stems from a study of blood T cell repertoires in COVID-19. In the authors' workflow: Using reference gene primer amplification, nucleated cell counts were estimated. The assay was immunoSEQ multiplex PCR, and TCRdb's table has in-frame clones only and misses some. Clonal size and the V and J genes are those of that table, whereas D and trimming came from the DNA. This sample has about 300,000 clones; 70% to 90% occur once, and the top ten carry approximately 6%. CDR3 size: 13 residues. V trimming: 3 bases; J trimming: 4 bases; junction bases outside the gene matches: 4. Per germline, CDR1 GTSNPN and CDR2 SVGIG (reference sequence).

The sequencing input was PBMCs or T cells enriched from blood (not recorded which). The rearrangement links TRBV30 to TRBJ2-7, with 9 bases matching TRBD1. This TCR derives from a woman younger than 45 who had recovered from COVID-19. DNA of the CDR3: TGTGCCTGGAGCGGGACAGGGTCATACGAGCAGTACTTC. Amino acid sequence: CAWSGTGSYEQYF.